This is a list of T cell receptor beta chains from one sample in a study of T cell repertoires in cytomegalovirus infection. TCRdb itself ran the reads through MiXCR, one entry per CDR3 protein. The sample yields a few hundred thousand distinct CDR3 sequences, about 13% seen once. The sequenced sample consisted of PBMCs. These receptors came from a human donor in good health (CMV status not recorded). Some clones in this sample may be carry-over from other donors' samples. The conserved cysteine and the conserved F or W are not part of the CDR3 here.

TRBV6-1	TRBJ1-2	ASSWGQEGYGYT
TRBV14	TRBJ2-2	ASSQVPATGELF
TRBV2	TRBJ2-7	ASSELATYEQY
TRBV7-9	TRBJ1-5	ASTGTGGQPQH
TRBV27	TRBJ2-6	ASMVTGLRSGANVLT
TRBV28	TRBJ2-5	ASRKGWQETQY
TRBV7-8	TRBJ1-1	ASSLAGSHTEAF
TRBV6-5	TRBJ1-2	ASSPPMTGLANYGYT
TRBV6-4	TRBJ2-1	ASSASSNNEQF
TRBV5-5	TRBJ1-1	ASTLLRGVRNTEAF
TRBV2	TRBJ2-6	ASRRTVLSSGANVLT
TRBV7-2	TRBJ1-2	ASSTRQGAGYT
TRBV25-1	TRBJ2-1	ASSPGTRVYNEQF
TRBV2	TRBJ2-7	ASSEAGSSYEQY
TRBV20-1	TRBJ2-3	SATAAVASTDTQY
TRBV7-8	TRBJ1-1	ASSSLDRASPQGTEAF
TRBV4-1	TRBJ1-6	ASSLRDPHNSPLH
TRBV7-2	TRBJ2-4	ASSRPTGGSNIQY
TRBV7-2	TRBJ2-4	ASSLNRGGQKNIQY
TRBV7-2	TRBJ1-1	ASSLIASYTEAF
TRBV10-3	TRBJ1-1	AISESGGGTEAF
TRBV7-9	TRBJ2-2	ASSLGGGANTGELF
TRBV28	TRBJ1-6	ASSPLGGTGSPLH
TRBV14	TRBJ1-4	ASSQGQGETNEKLF
TRBV25-1	TRBJ2-1	ASRSSRRGQGGDYRLNEQF
TRBV29-1	TRBJ2-3	SVDTLAGSTDTQY
TRBV10-3	TRBJ1-1	AIRRTVLLNTEAF
TRBV29-1	TRBJ2-3	SVLTSGSRSLTDTQY
TRBV5-1	TRBJ2-7	ASSPPAGSEQY
TRBV20-1	TRBJ1-3	SARHTEASGNTIY
TRBV4-1	TRBJ1-6	ASSQGRDRDSPLH
TRBV28	TRBJ2-1	ASTLRVADNEQF